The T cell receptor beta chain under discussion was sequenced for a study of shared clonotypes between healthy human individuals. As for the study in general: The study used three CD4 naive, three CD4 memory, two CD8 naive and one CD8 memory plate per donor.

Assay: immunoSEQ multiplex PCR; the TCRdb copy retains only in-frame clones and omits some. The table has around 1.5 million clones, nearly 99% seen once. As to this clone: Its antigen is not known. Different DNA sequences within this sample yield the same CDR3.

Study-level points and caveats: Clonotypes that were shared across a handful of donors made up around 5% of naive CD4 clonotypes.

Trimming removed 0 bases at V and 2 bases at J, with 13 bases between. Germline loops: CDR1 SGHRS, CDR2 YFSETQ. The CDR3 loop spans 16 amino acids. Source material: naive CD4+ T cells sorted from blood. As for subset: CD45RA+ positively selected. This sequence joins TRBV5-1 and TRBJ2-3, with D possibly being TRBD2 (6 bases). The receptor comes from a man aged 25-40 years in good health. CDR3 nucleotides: TGCGCCAGCAGCTTGGCCACCGGGACTTTCACAGATACGCAGTATTTT. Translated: CASSLATGTFTDTQYF.